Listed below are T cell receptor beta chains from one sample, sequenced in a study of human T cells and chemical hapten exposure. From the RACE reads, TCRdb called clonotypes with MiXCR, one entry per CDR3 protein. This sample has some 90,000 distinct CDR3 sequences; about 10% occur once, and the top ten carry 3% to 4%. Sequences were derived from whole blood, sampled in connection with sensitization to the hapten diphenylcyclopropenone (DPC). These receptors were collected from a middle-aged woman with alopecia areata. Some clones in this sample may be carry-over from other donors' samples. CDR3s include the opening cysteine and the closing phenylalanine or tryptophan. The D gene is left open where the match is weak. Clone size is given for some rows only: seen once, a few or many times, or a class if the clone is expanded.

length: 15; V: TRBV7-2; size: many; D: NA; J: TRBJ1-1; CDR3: CASSHSRGRNTEAFF; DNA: TGTGCCAGCAGCCATTCCAGGGGCCGAAACACTGAAGCTTTCTTT
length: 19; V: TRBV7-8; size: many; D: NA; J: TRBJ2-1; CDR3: CASTPLKGAVGLEINEQFF; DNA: TGTGCCAGCACCCCCTTGAAGGGGGCGGTAGGACTAGAAATCAATGAGCAGTTCTTC
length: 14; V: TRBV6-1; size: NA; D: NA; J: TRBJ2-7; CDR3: CASSELDGPYEQYF; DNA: TGTGCCAGCAGTGAACTCGACGGCCCCTACGAGCAGTACTTC
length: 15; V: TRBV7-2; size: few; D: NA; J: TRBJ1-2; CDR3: CASSLGRLANYGYTF; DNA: TGTGCCAGCAGCTTGGGGCGATTAGCTAACTATGGCTACACCTTC
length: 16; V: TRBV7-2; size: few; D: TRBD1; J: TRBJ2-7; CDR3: CASSGQTGNPSREQYF; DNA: TGTGCCAGCAGCGGGCAGACAGGGAACCCTTCTCGCGAGCAGTACTTC
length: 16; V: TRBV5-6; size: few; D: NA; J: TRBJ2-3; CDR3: CASSPQSGSRTDTQYF; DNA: TGTGCCAGCAGCCCCCAAAGCGGATCCCGCACAGATACGCAGTATTTT
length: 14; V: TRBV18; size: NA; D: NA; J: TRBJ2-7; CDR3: CASSPHRELLEQYF; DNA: TGTGCCAGCTCACCACACAGGGAGCTCCTCGAGCAGTACTTC
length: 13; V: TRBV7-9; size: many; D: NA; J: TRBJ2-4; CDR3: CASKPEAKNIQYF; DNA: TGTGCCAGCAAGCCAGAAGCCAAAAACATTCAGTACTTC
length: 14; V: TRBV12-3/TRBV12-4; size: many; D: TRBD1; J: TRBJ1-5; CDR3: CASTEQGGSQPQHF; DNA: TGTGCCAGCACCGAACAGGGGGGGAGTCAGCCCCAGCATTTT
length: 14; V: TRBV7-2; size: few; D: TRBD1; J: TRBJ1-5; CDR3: CASSSSGGGEPQHF; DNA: TGTGCCAGCAGCTCTTCAGGGGGCGGAGAGCCCCAGCATTTT
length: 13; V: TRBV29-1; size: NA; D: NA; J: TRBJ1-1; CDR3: CSVNTGMNTEAFF; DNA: TGCAGCGTCAATACCGGCATGAACACTGAAGCTTTCTTT
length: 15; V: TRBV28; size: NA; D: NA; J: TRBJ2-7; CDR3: CASSLFGELEYEQYF; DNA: TGTGCCAGCAGTTTATTCGGGGAACTAGAGTACGAGCAGTACTTC
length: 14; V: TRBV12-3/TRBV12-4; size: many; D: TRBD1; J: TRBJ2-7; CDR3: CASRGGQASYEQYF; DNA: TGTGCCAGCAGGGGGGGACAGGCCTCCTACGAGCAGTACTTC
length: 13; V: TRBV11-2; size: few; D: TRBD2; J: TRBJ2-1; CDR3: CASSPRTSGMQFF; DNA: TGTGCCAGCAGCCCCCGGACTAGCGGGATGCAGTTCTTC
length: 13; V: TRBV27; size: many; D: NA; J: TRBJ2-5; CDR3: CASSFDRQETQYF; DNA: TGTGCCAGCAGTTTCGACAGACAAGAGACCCAGTACTTC
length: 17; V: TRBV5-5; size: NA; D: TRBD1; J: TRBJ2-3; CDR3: CASSPEQTGKASDTQYF; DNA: TGTGCCAGCAGCCCTGAACAGACAGGGAAGGCTTCAGATACGCAGTATTTT
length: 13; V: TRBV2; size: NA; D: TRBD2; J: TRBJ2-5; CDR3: CASSPGGRQTQYF; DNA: TGTGCCAGCAGCCCCGGGGGGAGGCAGACCCAGTACTTC
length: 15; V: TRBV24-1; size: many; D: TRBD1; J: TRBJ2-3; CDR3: CATSELDRGRDTQYF; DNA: TGTGCCACCAGTGAATTGGACAGGGGGCGAGATACGCAGTATTTT
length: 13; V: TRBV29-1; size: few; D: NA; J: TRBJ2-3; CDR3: CSVEASSFDTQYF; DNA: TGCAGCGTTGAAGCCTCTAGCTTCGATACGCAGTATTTT
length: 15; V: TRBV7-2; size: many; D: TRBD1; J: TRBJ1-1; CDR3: CASRQQGFYNTEAFF; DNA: TGTGCCAGCAGGCAACAGGGGTTTTACAACACTGAAGCTTTCTTT
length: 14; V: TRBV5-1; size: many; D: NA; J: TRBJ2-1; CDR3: CASSFRPGAEEQFF; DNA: TGCGCCAGCAGCTTCAGACCGGGAGCTGAGGAGCAGTTCTTC
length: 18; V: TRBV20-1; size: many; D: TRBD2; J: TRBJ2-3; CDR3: CSIRGTSGRRTSTDTQYF; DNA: TGCAGCATTAGGGGGACTAGCGGGAGGCGGACTAGCACAGATACGCAGTATTTT
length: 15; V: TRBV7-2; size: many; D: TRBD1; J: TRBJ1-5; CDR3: CASSPRTGEGQPQHF; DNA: TGTGCCAGCAGCCCGCGGACAGGGGAGGGTCAGCCCCAGCATTTT
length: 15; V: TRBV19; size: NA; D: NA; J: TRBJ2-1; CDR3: CASSMGGQIYNEQFF; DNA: TGTGCCAGTAGTATGGGGGGACAGATCTACAATGAGCAGTTCTTC
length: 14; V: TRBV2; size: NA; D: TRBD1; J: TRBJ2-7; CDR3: CASRRDREIYEQYF; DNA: TGTGCCAGCAGGCGAGACAGGGAGATCTACGAGCAGTACTTC
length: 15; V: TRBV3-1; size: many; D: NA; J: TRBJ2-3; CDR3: CASSRAELRTDTQYF; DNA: TGTGCCAGCAGCCGAGCGGAGCTTCGCACAGATACGCAGTATTTT
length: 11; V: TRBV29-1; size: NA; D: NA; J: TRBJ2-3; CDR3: CSAGSEDTQYF; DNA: TGCAGCGCCGGTAGTGAAGATACGCAGTATTTT
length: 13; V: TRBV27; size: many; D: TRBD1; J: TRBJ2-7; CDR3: CASSGTGVYEQYF; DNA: TGTGCCAGCAGTGGGACAGGGGTTTACGAGCAGTACTTC
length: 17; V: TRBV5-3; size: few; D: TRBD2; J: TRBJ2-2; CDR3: CARSPGVAGLNTGELFF; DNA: TGCGCCAGAAGCCCCGGGGTAGCGGGACTGAACACCGGGGAGCTGTTTTTT
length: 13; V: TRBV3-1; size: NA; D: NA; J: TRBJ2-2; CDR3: CASSQGLTGELFF; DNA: TGTGCCAGCAGCCAAGGCCTCACCGGGGAGCTGTTTTTT
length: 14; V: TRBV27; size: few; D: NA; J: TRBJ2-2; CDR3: CASRLGANTGELFF; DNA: TGTGCCAGCAGATTAGGGGCGAACACCGGGGAGCTGTTTTTT
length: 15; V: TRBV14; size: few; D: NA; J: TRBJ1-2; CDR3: CASSKRFAGYYGYTF; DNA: TGTGCCAGCAGCAAAAGGTTTGCAGGCTACTATGGCTACACCTTC
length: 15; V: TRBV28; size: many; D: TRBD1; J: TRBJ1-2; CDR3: CASSSQSRDRDGYTF; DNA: TGTGCCAGCAGTTCGCAGTCCCGGGACAGAGATGGCTACACCTTC
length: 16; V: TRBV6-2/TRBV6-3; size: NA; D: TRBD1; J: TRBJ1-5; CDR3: CASSSRTGISNQPQHF; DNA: TGTGCCAGCAGTTCCAGGACAGGGATAAGCAATCAGCCCCAGCATTTT
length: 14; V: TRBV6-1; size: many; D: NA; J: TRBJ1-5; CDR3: CASSQRSSNQPQHF; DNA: TGTGCCAGCAGTCAACGGAGTTCCAATCAGCCCCAGCATTTT
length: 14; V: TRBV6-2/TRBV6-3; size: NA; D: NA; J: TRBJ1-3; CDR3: CASSYGEGGNTIYF; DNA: TGTGCCAGCAGTTACGGGGAAGGCGGAAACACCATATATTTT
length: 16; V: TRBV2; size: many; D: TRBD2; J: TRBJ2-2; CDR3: CASMGVAGGAPGELFF; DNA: TGTGCCAGCATGGGAGTTGCGGGAGGGGCCCCCGGGGAGCTGTTTTTT
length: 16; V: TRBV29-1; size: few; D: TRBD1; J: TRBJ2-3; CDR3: CSVLLGTGGVTDTQYF; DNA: TGCAGCGTTCTTCTCGGGACAGGGGGCGTCACAGATACGCAGTATTTT
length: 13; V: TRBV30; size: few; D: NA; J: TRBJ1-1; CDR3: CAWKLRMDTEAFF; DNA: TGTGCCTGGAAGTTACGCATGGACACTGAAGCTTTCTTT
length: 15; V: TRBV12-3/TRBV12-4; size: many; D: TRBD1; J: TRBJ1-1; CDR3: CASTKLTGAGTEAFF; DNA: TGTGCCAGCACCAAATTGACAGGGGCGGGGACTGAAGCTTTCTTT